Each of the 26 T cell receptor beta chains below was sequenced from the same sample in a study of cytomegalovirus exposure and HLA in healthy donors. PCR employed 60 Vbeta and 13 Jbeta primers. Some clones are missing from TCRdb's copy, which holds only in-frame ones; the method was immunoSEQ multiplex PCR. Among some 150,000 clones listed, over 75% were seen once. The sequencing sample was made of PBMCs. These TCRs come from a male donor in good health and CMV-seronegative.

A single count supports this clone. The CDR3 protein is CASRAGTHNQPQHF. The DNA for the CDR3 is TGTGCCAGCAGAGCCGGGACACACAATCAGCCCCAGCATTTT. The chain combines TRBV6-5 with TRBJ1-5, with D tentatively TRBD1 (6 bases). Germline V CDR1 and CDR2: MNHEY, SVGAGI. This CDR3 is 14 amino acids long. Trimming took 6 bases from V and 3 from J, leaving 12 bases between them.

With respect to this clone: At one of its ends the junction is not consistent with the germline gene, which may arise from a read error. The genes are TRBV7-9 and TRBJ2-3; 10 bases match TRBD2. CDR3 length: 18 amino acids. Germline V gene data show CDR1 as SEHNR and CDR2 as FQNEAQ (reference sequence). The CDR3: CSSSRTALLAGGTDTQYF. In nucleotides, the CDR3 is TGTTCCAGCAGCCGAACGGCTCTCCTAGCGGGAGGCACAGATACGCAGTATTTT.

Note on this clone: The sample holds other DNA sequences that translate to the same CDR3. The chain uses TRBV5-1 and TRBJ1-1; D unresolved. Germline V lookup: CDR1 SGHRS, CDR2 YFSETQ. V dropped 4 bases and J dropped 4 bases, with 8 bases sitting between them. This CDR3 comprises 12 residues. CDR3 in amino acids: CASSLPGTEAFF. CDR3 coding DNA: TGCGCCAGCAGCCTCCCAGGCACTGAAGCTTTCTTT.

This clone was counted a few times. Different DNA sequences within this sample yield the same CDR3. The gene calls are TRBV19 and TRBJ2-3; TRBD2 aligns across 10 bases. Trimming cost V 3 bases and J 2 bases; bases outside gene matches: 5. The length of the CDR3 is 16 residues. CDR1 and CDR2 from the germline V gene are LNHDA and SQIVND (reference sequence). The CDR3 protein is CASSILGTSATDTQYF. The CDR3 DNA sequence: TGTGCCAGTAGTATTTTAGGGACTAGCGCCACAGATACGCAGTATTTT.

This clone was seen only once. V usage is TRBV4-1 and J usage is TRBJ2-3; maybe TRBD1 (6 bases). The CDR3 is made up of 14 amino acids. V gave up 0 bases and J gave up 6 bases, with 10 bases separating them. Germline V lookup: CDR1 MGHRA, CDR2 YSYEKL. The CDR3: CASSQDTGRDTQYF. CDR3 bases: TGCGCCAGCAGCCAAGATACAGGGCGGGATACGCAGTATTTT.

The table lists this clone with a count of one. One end of the junction is discordant with germline, which a read error may explain. V gene TRBV7-9 combines with J gene TRBJ1-5; D is ambiguous. The CDR3 covers 13 residues. Germline CDR1 is SEHNR and CDR2 is FQNEAQ (reference sequence). DNA for the CDR3: TGTTCCAGCAGCTTACTCGCGGGTCAGCCCCAGCATTTT. This sequence encodes CSSSLLAGQPQHF.

This chain joins TRBV5-4 and TRBJ1-3, with 8 positions matching TRBD1. CDR3 size: 15 residues. Germline V lookup: CDR1 SGHNT, CDR2 YYREEE (reference sequence). V lost 4 bases, J lost 0 bases, and 3 bases stayed unmatched. The CDR3 DNA follows: TGTGCCAGCAGCATCGACAGGGGCTCTGGAAACACCATATATTTT. This encodes CASSIDRGSGNTIYF.

The chain employs TRBV9 and TRBJ2-5; 10 bases line up with TRBD1. The end of the DNA is better explained by TRBJ2-7, so the J call may be wrong. The CDR3 consists of 15 residues. Germline CDR1 reads SGDLS; CDR2 reads YYNGEE. This CDR3 reads CASSPEGGQGYEQYF. The CDR3 DNA sequence: TGTGCCAGCAGTCCAGAGGGGGGACAGGGGTACGAGCAGTACTTC.

The CDR3 spells CASSLSYSPGQAPKSNTQYF. In DNA, the CDR3 is TGTGCCAGCAGTTTATCCTATTCTCCGGGACAGGCCCCGAAATCAAATACGCAGTATTTT. The chain is built from TRBV27 and TRBJ2-3, with 8 nucleotides matching TRBD1. CDR1 MNHEY and CDR2 SMNVEV come from the germline V gene (reference sequence). The CDR3 covers 20 residues. J gave up 7 bases and V 0 bases, and 21 bases lay outside the gene matches.

This chain uses TRBV5-8 with TRBJ2-7, with a tentative D call TRBD1 (5 bases). V shed 2 bases and J shed 3 bases, with 18 bases lying between them. CDR3 length equals 16 residues. CDR1 is SGHTS, CDR2 YDEGEE, per germline. The DNA for the CDR3 is TGTGCCAGCAGCTTTTTTTTCCTCGGACACCACTACGAGCAGTACTTC. It codes for CASSFFFLGHHYEQYF.

V and J are TRBV6-6 and TRBJ2-1, with 12 positions matching TRBD2. V lost 5 bases, J lost 4 bases, and 3 bases stayed unmatched. Germline V gene data show CDR1 as MNHNY and CDR2 as SVGAGI (reference sequence). This CDR3 comprises 15 residues. The CDR3 loop reads CASSVTSGGYNEQFF. The CDR3 nucleotides are TGTGCCAGCAGTGTGACTAGCGGGGGATACAATGAGCAGTTCTTC.

The gene calls are TRBV11-2 and TRBJ1-2, with D possibly matching TRBD1 (5 bases). V was trimmed by 1 base and J by 6 bases, leaving 12 bases between them. The CDR3 contains 14 residues. Germline V CDR1 and CDR2: SGHAT, FQNNGV. The CDR3: CASSLGGGTDGYTF. The CDR3 DNA reads TGTGCCAGCAGCTTAGGAGGCGGGACCGATGGCTACACCTTC. The full variable domain, completed using reference TRBV11-2 and TRBJ1-2, is EAGVAQSPRYKIIEKRQSVAFWCNPISGHATLYWYQQILGQGPKLLIQFQNNGVVDDSQLPKDRFSAERLKGVDSTLKIQPAKLEDSAVYLCASSLGGGTDGYTFGSGTRLTVV.

To note about this clone: The junction shows a germline mismatch at one end, possibly a read error. The J gene is TRBJ1-2, the V gene TRBV7-9; D ambiguous. The CDR3 totals 14 residues. Germline assignment: CDR1 SEHNR and CDR2 FQNEAQ (reference sequence). CDR3 sequence reads: CSSSPPRVNYGYTF. The CDR3 nucleotides are TGTTCCAGCAGCCCCCCCCGAGTTAACTATGGCTACACCTTC. Full variable domain (rest looked up from reference TRBV7-9 and TRBJ1-2): DTGVSQNPRHKITKRGQNVTFRCDPISEHNRLYWYRQTLGQGPEFLTYFQNEAQLEKSRLLSDRFSAERPKGSFSTLEIQRTEQGDSAMYLCSSSPPRVNYGYTFGSGTRLTVV.

J is TRBJ2-7 and V is TRBV6-5; possibly TRBD2 for D (5 bases). With 4 bases removed from V and 2 bases from J, the gap between germline ends came to 18 bases. The CDR3 sequence is 16 residues long. The germline CDR1 and CDR2 sequences are MNHEY and SVGAGI. The CDR3 DNA reads TGTGCCAGCAGTTCCCTAACAGCAGCGGCCGCCTACGAGCAGTACTTC. It codes for CASSSLTAAAAYEQYF.

The chain has TRBV6-1 and TRBJ2-7; 8 nucleotides match TRBD1. V gave up 6 bases and J gave up 3 bases; unmatched junction bases: 1. Germline lookup yields CDR1 MNHNS and CDR2 SASEGT. The CDR3 runs 12 residues. CDR3 amino acids: CASRTGGYEQYF. CDR3 DNA sequence: TGTGCCAGCAGAACAGGGGGCTACGAGCAGTACTTC.

The chain is built from TRBV19 and TRBJ1-1; D is uncertain. V was cut by 2 bases and J by 2 bases, with 9 bases left in between. Germline assignment: CDR1 LNHDA and CDR2 SQIVND (reference sequence). The CDR3 extends over 14 amino acids. CDR3: CASSIRAINTEAFF. The CDR3 DNA sequence: TGTGCCAGTAGTATAAGAGCCATAAACACTGAAGCTTTCTTT.

V gene TRBV7-5 combines with J gene TRBJ2-6; TRBD1 is the table's D call, not checked against the DNA. TRBV7-5 is a pseudogene locus. This CDR3 has 17 residues. CDR3: CARSLVFPQAGANVLTF. CDR3 bases: TGTGCCAGAAGCTTAGTCTTCCCTCAGGCTGGGGCCAACGTCCTGACTTTC.

The chain is built from TRBV14 and TRBJ1-2; 7 bases agree with TRBD1. Trimming took 6 bases from V and 4 from J; bases not matched to a gene: 5. In germline, CDR1 is SGHDN, CDR2 FVKESK. The CDR3 totals 13 residues. The CDR3 loop is CASRMTGSYGYTF. CDR3 sequence (DNA): TGTGCCAGCAGAATGACAGGGAGCTATGGCTACACCTTC. Variable domain in full (rest from reference TRBV14 and TRBJ1-2): EAGVTQFPSHSVIEKGQTVTLRCDPISGHDNLYWYRRVMGKEIKFLLHFVKESKQDESGMPNNRFLAERTGGTYSTLKVQPAELEDSGVYFCASRMTGSYGYTFGSGTRLTVV.

The chain employs TRBV7-9 and TRBJ1-1; 7 bases match TRBD1. Germline V CDR1 and CDR2: SEHNR, FQNEAQ (reference sequence). Trimming cost V 5 bases and J 0 bases; bases outside gene matches: 6. This CDR3 comprises 15 residues. The CDR3, as DNA: TGTGCCAGCAGCATACGGGGACAGATGAACACTGAAGCTTTCTTT. Its translation is CASSIRGQMNTEAFF. Looking up the rest from reference TRBV7-9 and TRBJ1-1 gives the full variable domain: DTGVSQNPRHKITKRGQNVTFRCDPISEHNRLYWYRQTLGQGPEFLTYFQNEAQLEKSRLLSDRFSAERPKGSFSTLEIQRTEQGDSAMYLCASSIRGQMNTEAFFGQGTRLTVV.

This rearrangement joins TRBV23-1 to TRBJ2-3; TRBD1 is a possible D gene (6 bases). TRBV23-1 is recorded as an ORF, its role being uncertain. The CDR3 consists of 13 residues. V was cut by 4 bases and J by 6 bases, with 11 bases left in between. The CDR3 coding sequence is TGCGCCAGCAGTCGAAAGAGGGGGGATACGCAGTATTTT. Its protein is CASSRKRGDTQYF.

The CDR3 nucleotides are TGTGCCAGTAGCCAATCTGCGGCAACTAATGAAAAACTGTTTTTT. Amino acid sequence: CASSQSAATNEKLFF. V gene TRBV19 combines with J gene TRBJ1-4; D is uncertain. CDR1 is LNHDA and CDR2 is SQIVND in the germline V gene (reference sequence). V gave up 6 bases and J gave up 0 bases, with 11 bases separating them. CDR3 size: 15 residues.

This clone was observed a handful of times. The chain combines TRBV25-1 with TRBJ2-4; TRBD1 aligns across 10 bases. The CDR3 is made up of 17 amino acids. Trimming at V came to 2 bases and at J to 0 bases, leaving 4 bases not matched to a gene. The germline V gene has CDR1 MGHDK and CDR2 SYGVNS. The CDR3 spells CASSERDRGTAKNIQYF. CDR3 DNA: TGTGCCAGCAGTGAAAGGGACAGGGGAACAGCCAAAAACATTCAGTACTTC.

This rearrangement joins TRBV21-1 to TRBJ2-2; the D call of TRBD2 is as the table states it, not checked on the DNA. TRBV21-1 is marked as a pseudogene. The CDR3 runs 17 residues. The CDR3, as DNA: TGTGCCAGCAGCAGAGCCTGCGGGGAGGGGTGGACCGGGGAGCTGTTTTTT. Translation: CASSRACGEGWTGELFF.

The chain joins TRBV6-1 to TRBJ1-5; no reliable D call. V was pared by 7 bases and J by 2 bases, with 12 bases between. Per germline, CDR1 MNHNS and CDR2 SASEGT. The CDR3 is 14 residues long. CDR3 sequence: CASMEGTGNQPQHF. The CDR3 DNA reads as TGTGCCAGCATGGAGGGCACCGGCAATCAGCCCCAGCATTTT.

The chain recombines TRBV30 with TRBJ1-2, with 7 bases that match TRBD1. This CDR3 is built from 12 residues. Germline V gene data show CDR1 as GTSNPN and CDR2 as SVGIG (reference sequence). J lost 4 bases, V lost 5 bases, and 4 bases had no gene match. CDR3: CAWRQGGYGYTF. CDR3 DNA: TGTGCCTGGCGACAGGGCGGCTATGGCTACACCTTC.

The chain combines TRBV18 with TRBJ2-1; 10 bases fit TRBD1. CDR3 length equals 16 residues. V dropped 5 bases and J dropped 6; count of bases not matched to a gene: 10. CDR1 and CDR2 from the germline V gene are KGHSH and LQKENI. CDR3 bases: TGTGCCAGCTCATCCCAAATGACAGGGGGCCCCAATGAGCAGTTCTTC. Residues: CASSSQMTGGPNEQFF.